This entry lists 24 T cell receptor beta chains sequenced from one sample in a study of T cells in localized non-small cell lung cancer. Assay used: immunoSEQ multiplex PCR; TCRdb lists only in-frame clones, some missing. The table shows tens of thousands of clones, with over 85% occurring only once. The source was peripheral blood, collected before any cancer treatment. The receptors stem from a female donor older than 55 with stage I lung adenocarcinoma.

This CDR3 is CASNPWDRGDGYTF. The CDR3 DNA reads TGTGCCAGCAACCCCTGGGACAGGGGGGATGGCTACACCTTC. V and J are TRBV27 and TRBJ1-2, with 11 nucleotides matching TRBD1. Germline V gene lookup returns CDR1 MNHEY and CDR2 SMNVEV (reference sequence). The CDR3 is 14 residues long. V lost 7 bases and J lost 6; bases outside the gene matches: 7.

This chain connects TRBV28 to TRBJ1-1, with unresolved D. The CDR3 has 14 amino acids. From germline, CDR1 is MDHEN and CDR2 SYDVKM. V was shortened by 5 bases and J by 4 bases, with 14 bases between the two germline ends. The CDR3 DNA reads as TGTGCCAGCAGTCTGCCGACCCCGGGCACTGAAGCTTTCTTT. Translating gives CASSLPTPGTEAFF.

In this sample, this clone turned up a few times. The genes are TRBV11-2 and TRBJ2-1, with D perhaps matching TRBD2 (5 bases). Germline V gene lookup returns CDR1 SGHAT and CDR2 FQNNGV. The CDR3 is made up of 14 amino acids. Trimming pared 8 bases from V and 8 bases from J, leaving 19 bases between. The CDR3 sequence is CASRRPGVEYEQFF. CDR3 sequence (DNA): TGTGCCAGCCGCCGACCCGGGGTAGAGTATGAGCAGTTCTTC. The full variable domain, completed using reference TRBV11-2 and TRBJ2-1, is EAGVAQSPRYKIIEKRQSVAFWCNPISGHATLYWYQQILGQGPKLLIQFQNNGVVDDSQLPKDRFSAERLKGVDSTLKIQPAKLEDSAVYLCASRRPGVEYEQFFGPGTRLTVL.

V is TRBV5-1 and J is TRBJ1-6; D gene uncertain. The CDR3 sequence is 15 residues long. The germline V gene has CDR1 SGHRS and CDR2 YFSETQ. The V and J ends lost 2 bases and 7 bases respectively, with 13 bases between them. The CDR3 DNA reads as TGCGCCAGCAGCTTCCTACAAGATTCCAATTCACCCCTCCACTTT. Encoded protein: CASSFLQDSNSPLHF.

This clone was picked up one time. The chain employs TRBV6-6 and TRBJ1-5; 7 positions match TRBD1. The length of the CDR3 is 13 residues. Per the germline V gene, CDR1 is MNHNY and CDR2 is SVGAGI (reference sequence). J gave up 6 bases and V 6 bases, and 5 bases lay outside the gene matches. The CDR3 reads CASSGQVTQPQHF. CDR3 DNA sequence: TGTGCCAGCAGCGGACAGGTCACTCAGCCCCAGCATTTT.

This chain connects TRBV19 to TRBJ1-1, with a tentative D call TRBD1 (5 bases). V was cut by 1 base and J by 3 bases, with 6 bases left in between. CDR1 and CDR2 from the germline V gene are LNHDA and SQIVND (reference sequence). The CDR3 loop spans 13 amino acids. CDR3 protein: CASSIGRDTEAFF. For the CDR3, the DNA is TGTGCCAGTAGTATAGGCAGGGACACTGAAGCTTTCTTT.

The V call is TRBV13, the J call TRBJ1-6, with TRBD1 as a possible D gene (6 bases). Trimming cost V 5 bases and J 7 bases, with 18 bases left between them. This CDR3 comprises 16 residues. Germline V gene sequence: CDR1 PRHDT, CDR2 FYEKMQ (reference sequence). DNA for the CDR3: TGTGCCAGCAGCCCACGGGGGGCAGGGACAAATTCACCCCTCCACTTT. The encoded protein is CASSPRGAGTNSPLHF. The entire variable domain, with the rest obtained from reference TRBV13 and TRBJ1-6, is as follows: AAGVIQSPRHLIKEKRETATLKCYPIPRHDTVYWYQQGPGQDPQFLISFYEKMQSDKGSIPDRFSAQQFSDYHSELNMSSLELGDSALYFCASSPRGAGTNSPLHFGNGTRLTVT.

CDR3 nucleotides: TGTGCCAGCAGCTCTCGGACCTATCGCCCATATAATTCACCCCTCCACTTT. This codes for CASSSRTYRPYNSPLHF. The chain recombines TRBV7-9 with TRBJ1-6; D is unresolved. The germline gives CDR1 SEHNR, CDR2 FQNEAQ (reference sequence). V lost 4 bases and J lost 4, with 17 bases in between. This CDR3 contains 17 residues.

The rearrangement links TRBV6-6 to TRBJ1-2, with D hard to call. Per the germline V gene, CDR1 is MNHNY and CDR2 is SVGAGI (reference sequence). The CDR3 is 13 amino acids. Trimming took 2 bases from V and 8 from J, leaving 12 bases between them. The CDR3 spells CASSYEGTGGYTF. CDR3 sequence (DNA): TGTGCCAGCAGTTACGAGGGTACGGGAGGCTACACCTTC.

The chain combines TRBV6-1 with TRBJ1-1, with D perhaps matching TRBD1 (5 bases). The CDR3 runs to 15 residues. The ends were cut back, 4 bases at V and 0 bases at J, with 12 bases in the middle. CDR1 and CDR2 from the germline V gene are MNHNS and SASEGT. CDR3 bases: TGTGCCAGCAGTGTTAACCAGGGTCTGAACACTGAAGCTTTCTTT. This sequence encodes CASSVNQGLNTEAFF.

V and J are TRBV25-1 and TRBJ1-3, with D unclear. Germline V gene lookup returns CDR1 MGHDK and CDR2 SYGVNS. The CDR3 runs to 18 residues. V was cut by 2 bases and J by 3 bases, with 20 bases left in between. CDR3 in amino acids: CASSEQGIGFRSGNTIYF. CDR3 nucleotides: TGTGCCAGCAGTGAACAAGGGATCGGGTTTCGCAGTGGAAACACCATATATTTT.

The V and J genes are TRBV15 and TRBJ1-6; the D is unclear. CDR1 and CDR2 from the germline V gene are LNHNV and YYDKDF (reference sequence). Deletions cut 0 bases from V and 4 bases from J, with 4 bases between. This CDR3 is built from 14 residues. CDR3 coding DNA: TGTGCCACCAGCAGAGAAGCTTATAATTCACCCCTCCACTTT. Its translation: CATSREAYNSPLHF.

This chain joins TRBV19 and TRBJ2-2; 8 positions agree with TRBD1. The CDR3 consists of 15 residues. CDR1 is LNHDA and CDR2 is SQIVND in the germline V gene (reference sequence). The junction had 7 bases not matched to a gene; V was cut back by 5 bases and J by 5 bases. CDR3 in DNA: TGTGCCAGTAGTCAAGGACAGGGACGAACCGGGGAGCTGTTTTTT. Translated: CASSQGQGRTGELFF. Using reference TRBV19 and TRBJ2-2 for the parts outside the CDR3, the full variable domain is DGGITQSPKYLFRKEGQNVTLSCEQNLNHDAMYWYRQDPGQGLRLIYYSQIVNDFQKGDIAEGYSVSREKKESFPLTVTSAQKNPTAFYLCASSQGQGRTGELFFGEGSRLTVL.

The chain joins TRBV15 to TRBJ2-7; tentatively, D is TRBD1 or TRBD2 (6 bases each). Trimming left V 3 bases short and J 0 bases short, with 9 bases between. From germline, CDR1 is LNHNV and CDR2 YYDKDF (reference sequence). This CDR3 is built from 14 residues. CDR3 residues: CATSRTGASYEQYF. The CDR3 DNA is TGTGCCACCAGCAGGACGGGGGCCTCCTACGAGCAGTACTTC. Supplemented by reference TRBV15 and TRBJ2-7, the full variable domain reads DAMVIQNPRYQVTQFGKPVTLSCSQTLNHNVMYWYQQKSSQAPKLLFHYYDKDFNNEADTPDNFQSRRPNTSFCFLDIRSPGLGDTAMYLCATSRTGASYEQYFGPGTRLTVT.

CDR3 nucleotides: TGTGCCAGCAGCTTACTAGCGGCGGGCACCAATACGCAGTATTTT. This gives the protein CASSLLAAGTNTQYF. J is TRBJ2-3 and V is TRBV13; 7 positions match TRBD2. Germline V gene sequence: CDR1 PRHDT, CDR2 FYEKMQ (reference sequence). Trimming removed 2 bases from V and 7 bases from J; junction bases left unmatched: 9. The CDR3 consists of 15 residues.

This sequence joins TRBV11-2 and TRBJ1-4, with 7 bases identical to TRBD1. Germline CDR1 reads SGHAT; CDR2 reads FQNNGV. With 3 bases clipped from V and 3 bases from J, the junction kept 4 bases outside the gene matches. The CDR3 has 15 amino acids. In DNA form, the CDR3 reads TGTGCCAGCAGCTTCGCCGGGACAGCTAATGAAAAACTGTTTTTT. This encodes CASSFAGTANEKLFF.

The gene calls are TRBV19 and TRBJ1-4; D uncertain. Trimming stripped 4 bases from V and 0 bases from J, with 21 bases between. This CDR3 has 19 residues. Germline assignment: CDR1 LNHDA and CDR2 SQIVND (reference sequence). The CDR3 nucleotides read TGTGCCAGTAGTAAGGGCCGTCGGGTCTTCCAAACAACTAATGAAAAACTGTTTTTT. Translation: CASSKGRRVFQTTNEKLFF.

V gene TRBV6-4 combines with J gene TRBJ1-1; D not resolved. Per the germline V gene, CDR1 is MRHNA and CDR2 is SNTAGT. The CDR3 has 16 amino acids. V lost 7 bases and J 0 bases, leaving 18 bases between the germline ends. Here the CDR3 reads CASKARIEAMNTEAFF. DNA for the CDR3: TGTGCCAGCAAGGCGCGTATAGAGGCTATGAACACTGAAGCTTTCTTT.

The CDR3: CASSEDRGNGYTF. The DNA of the CDR3 is TGTGCCAGTAGTGAAGACAGGGGTAATGGCTACACCTTC. The chain carries TRBV19 and TRBJ1-2, with 8 positions matching TRBD1. The CDR3 loop spans 13 amino acids. Germline values: CDR1 LNHDA, CDR2 SQIVND (reference sequence). The V gene end was trimmed by 5 bases and the J gene end by 6 bases; junction bases not matched to a gene: 5.

This chain links TRBV19 with TRBJ1-5; D is uncertain. The length of the CDR3 is 13 residues. Germline CDR1 reads LNHDA; CDR2 reads SQIVND (reference sequence). V shed 5 bases and J shed 3 bases, with 8 bases lying between them. The CDR3 bases are TGTGCCAGTAGTGGGCAGGACAATCAGCCCCAGCATTTT. The encoded protein is CASSGQDNQPQHF.

The chain employs TRBV7-9 and TRBJ1-2, with D possibly matching TRBD1 (5 bases). V dropped 6 bases and J dropped 8 bases, with 19 bases sitting between them. This CDR3 contains 14 residues. CDR1 SEHNR and CDR2 FQNEAQ come from the germline V gene (reference sequence). The CDR3: CASSLEGKGEGYTF. CDR3 nucleotide sequence: TGTGCCAGCAGTCTCGAGGGGAAGGGAGAGGGCTACACCTTC. Based on the CDR3 plus reference TRBV7-9 and TRBJ1-2, the full variable domain is DTGVSQNPRHKITKRGQNVTFRCDPISEHNRLYWYRQTLGQGPEFLTYFQNEAQLEKSRLLSDRFSAERPKGSFSTLEIQRTEQGDSAMYLCASSLEGKGEGYTFGSGTRLTVV.

This chain uses TRBV25-1 with TRBJ1-2; TRBD1 matches 8 bases. CDR1 MGHDK and CDR2 SYGVNS come from the germline V gene. The CDR3 loop spans 16 amino acids. V lost 0 bases and J lost 8; bases outside the gene matches: 11. This chain's CDR3 is CASSEYTRGRGRGYTF. CDR3 DNA sequence: TGTGCCAGCAGTGAATATACCAGGGGGCGGGGGAGAGGCTACACCTTC.

The chain has TRBV27 and TRBJ1-1; 8 nucleotides align to TRBD1. J gave up 1 base and V 7 bases, and 11 bases lay outside the gene matches. Germline CDR1 MNHEY, CDR2 SMNVEV (reference sequence). The CDR3 totals 16 residues. The CDR3 DNA sequence: TGTGCCAGCATGCAGGGGGCTTTTAAAGCGAACACTGAAGCTTTCTTT. The encoded protein is CASMQGAFKANTEAFF.

This chain joins TRBV7-3 and TRBJ1-2; 12 bases fit TRBD1. The V gene end was trimmed by 2 bases and the J gene end by 5 bases; junction bases not matched to a gene: 12. Germline CDR1 is SGHTA and CDR2 is FQGTGA. This CDR3 is built from 18 residues. CDR3 loop: CASSLGSGTGGAGYGYTF. For the CDR3, the DNA is TGTGCCAGCAGCTTAGGTTCCGGGACAGGGGGCGCAGGGTATGGCTACACCTTC.